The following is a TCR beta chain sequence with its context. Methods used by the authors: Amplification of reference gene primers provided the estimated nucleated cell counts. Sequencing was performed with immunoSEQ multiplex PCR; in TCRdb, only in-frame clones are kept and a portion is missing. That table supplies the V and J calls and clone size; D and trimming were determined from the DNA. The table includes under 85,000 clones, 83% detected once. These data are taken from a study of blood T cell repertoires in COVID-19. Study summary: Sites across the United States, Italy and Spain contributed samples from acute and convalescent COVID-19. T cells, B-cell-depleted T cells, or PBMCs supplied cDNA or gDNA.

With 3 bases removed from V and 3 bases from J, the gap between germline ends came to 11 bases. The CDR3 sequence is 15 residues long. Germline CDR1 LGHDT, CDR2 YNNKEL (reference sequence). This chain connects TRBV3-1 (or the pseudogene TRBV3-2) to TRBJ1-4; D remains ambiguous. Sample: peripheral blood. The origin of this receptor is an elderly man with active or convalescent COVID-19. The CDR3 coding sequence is TGTGCCAGCAGCCACAGATGGAGTTCTAATGAAAAACTGTTTTTT. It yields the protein CASSHRWSSNEKLFF.